This note documents a single T cell receptor (beta chain) sequence. The target antigen is unknown. These data originate in a study of identical twins. Findings and limits, study-wide: Within beta out-of-frame sequences, the excess sharing observed between twins was weaker.

In TCRdb, the 5' RACE reads were re-called with MiXCR into one record per CDR3 protein. The table lists approximately 490,000 distinct CDR3 sequences, 20% to 25% of them singletons. The V end was cut by 2 bases, the J end by 8 bases, with 14 bases between. Germline CDR1 reads SGDLS; CDR2 reads YYNGEE. CDR3 length: 14 amino acids. These data were also reused for a study on yellow fever vaccine responses in identical twins.

This chain links TRBV9 with TRBJ2-1; D remains unclear. The sample comprised CD4+ T cells sorted from blood. This sequence was found in a woman aged 18-29 years in good health. The CDR3 DNA reads TGTGCCAGCAGCGTTGGTTTGGGCCGGGATGAGCAGTTCTTC. Translated, it gives CASSVGLGRDEQFF.